The rows below give T cell receptor beta chains drawn from one sample of a study of shared clonotypes between healthy human individuals. The assay was immunoSEQ multiplex PCR, and TCRdb's table has in-frame clones only and misses some. The table records over 2 million clones, around 93% of them present only once. Sample: naive CD4+ T cells from PBMCs. These receptors all come from a young man in good health. Some clones in this sample may be carry-over from other donors' samples. CDR3s include the opening cysteine and the closing phenylalanine or tryptophan. Each record gives: J gene, clone size, CDR3 length, V gene, D gene, CDR3 protein, CDR3 DNA. A D gene is named only where the DNA matches it firmly. Size values are once, few and many counts, or a class for expanded clones, and some rows have none.

>TRBJ2-3|-|16|TRBV5-1|TRBD2
CASSLGGLASTDTQYF
TGCGCCAGCAGCCTTGGGGGACTAGCGAGCACAGATACGCAGTATTTT
>TRBJ1-4|-|14|TRBV9|-
CASSVGTTNEKLFF
TGTGCCAGCAGCGTAGGGACAACTAATGAAAAACTGTTTTTT
>TRBJ1-2|once|14|TRBV28|-
CATLSIEINYGYTF
TGTGCCACCCTATCGATCGAGATAAACTATGGCTACACCTTC
>TRBJ1-3|-|15|TRBV5-5|TRBD1
CASSLVTGPGNTIYF
TGTGCCAGCAGCTTGGTGACAGGGCCTGGAAACACCATATATTTT
>TRBJ2-3|-|13|TRBV10-1|-
CASRREPTDTQYF
TGCGCCAGCAGACGCGAGCCCACAGATACGCAGTATTTT
>TRBJ1-3|-|15|TRBV28|TRBD1
CASSSSGTGGNTIYF
TGTGCCAGCAGTTCCTCCGGGACAGGGGGAAACACCATATATTTT
>TRBJ1-5|-|14|TRBV7-2|-
CASSSDTFHQPQHF
TGTGCCAGCAGCTCCGACACGTTCCATCAGCCCCAGCATTTT
>TRBJ2-2|-|15|TRBV19|-
CASSRWSEGTGELFF
TGTGCCAGTAGTCGTTGGAGCGAGGGCACCGGGGAGCTGTTTTTT
>TRBJ2-7|-|11|TRBV25-1|-
CASSEYYEQYF
TGTGCCAGCAGTGAATATTACGAGCAGTACTTC
>TRBJ1-3|-|15|TRBV9|-
CASSAWDNSGNTIYF
TGTGCCAGCAGCGCCTGGGACAACTCTGGAAACACCATATATTTT
>TRBJ1-4|-|13|TRBV5-1|-
CASSPGAREKLFF
TGCGCCAGCAGCCCCGGGGCGAGGGAAAAACTGTTTTTT
>TRBJ1-1|-|14|TRBV14|-
CASSQWGRVTEAFF
TGTGCCAGCAGCCAATGGGGGCGGGTAACTGAAGCTTTCTTT
>TRBJ2-7|-|13|TRBV7-9|-
CASSLPNSYEQYF
TGTGCCAGCAGCCTCCCAAACTCCTACGAGCAGTACTTC
>TRBJ2-5|-|15|TRBV5-1|-
CASSRTGSIQETQYF
TGCGCCAGCAGCCGTACAGGTTCCATTCAAGAGACCCAGTACTTC
>TRBJ1-5|-|17|TRBV21-1|-
CASSQGPGTQENQPQHF
TGTGCCAGCAGCCAGGGGCCCGGGACACAGGAGAATCAGCCCCAGCATTTT
>TRBJ2-7|-|15|TRBV28|TRBD1
CASSPFRDRGYEQYF
TGTGCCAGCAGCCCCTTCCGGGACAGGGGGTACGAGCAGTACTTC
>TRBJ1-4|-|16|TRBV28|TRBD1
CASRPLRGQGDEKLFF
TGTGCCAGCAGACCACTGAGGGGACAGGGCGATGAAAAACTGTTTTTT
>TRBJ1-4|-|15|TRBV27|TRBD1
CASSSYRGPNEKLFF
TGTGCCAGCAGTTCATACAGGGGACCTAATGAAAAACTGTTTTTT
>TRBJ2-1|-|12|TRBV28|-
CASSSHYNEQFF
TGTGCCAGCAGCTCACACTACAATGAGCAGTTCTTC
>TRBJ2-1|-|13|TRBV28|TRBD2
CASSREVRNEQFF
TGTGCCAGCAGTCGGGAGGTCCGGAATGAGCAGTTCTTC
>TRBJ2-1|-|13|TRBV2|-
CATHGGTYNEQFF
TGTGCCACACACGGGGGAACCTACAATGAGCAGTTCTTC
>TRBJ2-3|-|15|TRBV4-1|-
CASSQRTDPTDTQYF
TGCGCCAGCAGCCAACGGACAGACCCCACAGATACGCAGTATTTT
>TRBJ1-3|few|14|TRBV11-2|-
CASSAGGKGNTIYF
TGTGCCAGCAGCGCCGGGGGAAAGGGAAACACCATATATTTT
>TRBJ2-3|-|15|TRBV19|TRBD2
CASSLSGTSTDTQYF
TGTGCCAGTAGCCTTAGCGGGACAAGCACAGATACGCAGTATTTT
>TRBJ2-2|-|15|TRBV5-1|TRBD2
CASSSIAGFTGELFF
TGCGCCAGCAGTTCCATAGCGGGGTTCACCGGGGAGCTGTTTTTT
>TRBJ2-1|-|16|TRBV6-5|TRBD2
CASSYEPLAEHNEQFF
TGTGCCAGCAGTTACGAGCCCCTAGCGGAACACAATGAGCAGTTCTTC
>TRBJ2-7|-|14|TRBV9|-
CASSPSGWGGEQYF
TGTGCCAGCAGCCCCTCGGGGTGGGGTGGCGAGCAGTACTTC
>TRBJ1-1|-|11|TRBV7-9|-
CASSADTEAFF
TGTGCCAGCAGCGCAGACACTGAAGCTTTCTTT
>TRBJ2-7|once|14|TRBV18|TRBD1
CASSPRTGGYEQYF
TGTGCCAGCTCACCTAGGACAGGGGGCTACGAGCAGTACTTC
>TRBJ1-2|-|14|TRBV6-5|TRBD1
CASSWDRGSYGYTF
TGTGCCAGCAGTTGGGACAGGGGTTCCTATGGCTACACCTTC